This T cell receptor beta chain emerged from a study of blood T cell repertoires in COVID-19. Background on the study: COVID-19 samples from acute and convalescent phases originated in the United States, Italy and Spain. Sources were T cells, B-cell-depleted T cells, or PBMCs; the material itself was cDNA or gDNA.

In the original workflow: Amplifying reference gene primers gave estimates of nucleated cell counts. Method: immunoSEQ multiplex PCR; TCRdb's copy keeps in-frame clones and lacks some. That table supplies the V and J calls and clone size; D and trimming were determined from the DNA. The table shows around 190,000 clones, with 88% occurring only once. V gave up 1 base and J gave up 6 bases; unmatched junction bases: 6. CDR3 length: 14 amino acids. From germline, CDR1 is MDHEN and CDR2 SYDVKM. The chain uses TRBV28 and TRBJ2-7, with 7 bases that match TRBD1. Sequences were obtained from peripheral blood. The sequence came from a man under 40 with acute or convalescent COVID-19. CDR3 bases: TGTGCCAGCAGTTTATTAGGGGGCTGGTCCGAGCAGTACTTC. This codes for CASSLLGGWSEQYF.